These T cell receptor beta chains were read from a single sample in a study of blood T cell repertoires in COVID-19. Sequencing used immunoSEQ multiplex PCR; TCRdb keeps in-frame clones, though not all of them. The table lists approximately 350,000 clones, 80% to 90% of them singletons. The sequencing sample was made of peripheral blood. The receptor source for this set is a woman between 50 and 59 years old with COVID-19, enrolled during active disease. CDR3s include the opening cysteine and the closing phenylalanine or tryptophan. D genes are given only for firm matches. Some rows have no size entry. The others give once, few or many, or a class for an expanded clone.

v_call	j_call	clone_size	d_call	cdr3_nt	cdr3_aa
TRBV19	TRBJ1-2	NA	TRBD1	TGTGCCAGTAGTTCTTGGACAGGGGGGAAGTGGGGCTACACCTTC	CASSSWTGGKWGYTF
TRBV18	TRBJ1-2	NA	NA	TGTGCCAGCTCACCAGGGAGGGCGATCTCATATGGCTACACCTTC	CASSPGRAISYGYTF
TRBV4-1	TRBJ2-2	NA	TRBD1	TGCGCCAGCAGCCAAGGACAGGGGTCGAACACCGGGGAGCTGTTTTTT	CASSQGQGSNTGELFF
TRBV19	TRBJ2-7	NA	NA	TGTGCCAGTAGTCCAAGACAGAGATACGAGCAGTACTTC	CASSPRQRYEQYF
TRBV30	TRBJ2-1	NA	NA	TGTGCCGCAGATGAGCAGTTCTTC	CAADEQFF
TRBV5-6	TRBJ2-7	NA	NA	TGTGCCAGCAGCTTTCGGCGGGTCTCCTACGAGCAGTACTTC	CASSFRRVSYEQYF
TRBV30	TRBJ2-7	few	NA	TGTGCCTGGAGTAGGGGCAGAGATTACGAGCAGTACTTC	CAWSRGRDYEQYF
TRBV6-1	TRBJ2-1	NA	NA	TGTGCCAGCAGTGACGCTCCGGGACTCGCCAATGAGCAGTTCTTC	CASSDAPGLANEQFF
TRBV18	TRBJ1-1	NA	NA	TGTGCCAGCTCACCGTTGGGCAGCACTGAAGCTTTCTTT	CASSPLGSTEAFF
TRBV30	TRBJ2-1	NA	TRBD2	TGTGCCTGGAAGGTACTAGCGGGAGTTGGTGAGCAGTTCTTC	CAWKVLAGVGEQFF
TRBV30	TRBJ2-7	NA	NA	TGTGCCTGGAAACAGGGCAGACTATCCGAGCAGTACTTC	CAWKQGRLSEQYF
TRBV4-1	TRBJ2-1	NA	NA	TGCGCCAGCAGCCAAGGAGGGGGAGGGCCCAATGAGCAGTTCTTC	CASSQGGGGPNEQFF
TRBV9	TRBJ2-5	NA	TRBD1	TGTGCCAGTGGGACCCACAGGGGCGAGACCCAGTACTTC	CASGTHRGETQYF
TRBV7-6	TRBJ1-1	NA	NA	TGTGCCAGCAGCTTACAAACGACAGGGAACACTGAAGCTTTCTTT	CASSLQTTGNTEAFF
TRBV11-3	TRBJ2-3	NA	NA	TGTGCCAGCAGCTTCCAGGGGTCTGGCACAGATACGCAGTATTTT	CASSFQGSGTDTQYF
TRBV7-2	TRBJ2-3	once	NA	TGTGCCAGCAGCTTTGGGGCAACTAGCACAGATACGCAGTATTTT	CASSFGATSTDTQYF
TRBV6-4	TRBJ2-2	once	NA	TGTGCCAGCAGTGACTCCAGCACCGGGGAGCTGTTTTTT	CASSDSSTGELFF
TRBV27	TRBJ1-3	NA	TRBD1	TGTGCCAGCAGTTGGGGACAGGGAAACACCATATATTTT	CASSWGQGNTIYF
TRBV11-2	TRBJ2-5	NA	NA	TGTGCCAGCAGCTTAGAAGCGCAACTATGGGAGACCCAGTACTTC	CASSLEAQLWETQYF
TRBV5-1	TRBJ2-7	NA	TRBD1	TGCGCCAGCAGCCCCACCCCGTCGACAGGGAACTACGAGCAGTACTTC	CASSPTPSTGNYEQYF
TRBV19	TRBJ1-4	NA	TRBD1	TGTGCCAGTAGTATGTGGGACAGGGTTGAAAAACTGTTTTTT	CASSMWDRVEKLFF
TRBV24-1	TRBJ2-1	NA	TRBD1	TGTGCCACCAGTGATTTCAGTGGGACAGGGTCTTACAATGAGCAGTTCTTC	CATSDFSGTGSYNEQFF
TRBV6-5	TRBJ1-1	NA	TRBD1	TGTGCCAGCAGTTTACCGGGACAGAGACTTGAAGCTTTCTTT	CASSLPGQRLEAFF
TRBV24-1	TRBJ1-2	NA	NA	TGTGCCACCAGTGTCTTACTCGGACTTGGAGGCTACACCTTC	CATSVLLGLGGYTF
TRBV15	TRBJ2-5	NA	TRBD2	TGTGCCACCAGCAGAGCTTTAGGACTAGCGGACCAAGAGACCCAGTACTTC	CATSRALGLADQETQYF
TRBV11-2	TRBJ1-5	NA	TRBD1	TGTGCCAGCAGCTTGGGACAGGTTAGCAATCAGCCCCAGCATTTT	CASSLGQVSNQPQHF
TRBV6-4	TRBJ1-2	NA	NA	TGTGCCAGCAGTGACTACGAGGGTAATGGCTACACCTTC	CASSDYEGNGYTF
TRBV7-2	TRBJ1-2	NA	NA	TGTGCCAGCAGCTTAGCTTTAGGGGCTAACTATGGCTACACCTTC	CASSLALGANYGYTF
TRBV30	TRBJ2-2	NA	TRBD2	TGTGCCTGGGGGTCGACTAGCGGACTCACCGGGGAGCTGTTTTTT	CAWGSTSGLTGELFF
TRBV7-2	TRBJ1-1	NA	NA	TGTGCCAGCAGCTCCCCAGGGAACACTGAAGCTTTCTTT	CASSSPGNTEAFF
TRBV19	TRBJ1-3	NA	NA	TGTGCCAGTAGTATAGTAGTGGGCGCAAACACCATATATTTT	CASSIVVGANTIYF
TRBV7-3	TRBJ2-3	NA	TRBD1	TGTGCCAGCAGTTCGGACAGGGGTCCAGATACGCAGTATTTT	CASSSDRGPDTQYF
TRBV3-1/TRBV3-2	TRBJ2-1	NA	TRBD2	TGTGCCAGCAGCCGCCGCGGGAGGAGCGGGAGCGGCAATGAGCAGTTCTTC	CASSRRGRSGSGNEQFF
TRBV6-2/TRBV6-3	TRBJ1-1	NA	NA	TGTGCCAGCAGTCGCCGGGGGAGCACTGAAGCTTTCTTT	CASSRRGSTEAFF
TRBV5-1	TRBJ2-3	NA	TRBD2	TGCGCCAGCAGTTTTACTAGCGTTAGTGCAGATACGCAGTATTTT	CASSFTSVSADTQYF
TRBV4-3	TRBJ2-4	NA	TRBD2	TGCGCCAGCAGCCAGTTTAGCGGGAGACGTGAAAACATTCAGTACTTC	CASSQFSGRRENIQYF
TRBV5-6	TRBJ2-3	NA	NA	TGTGCCAGCAGCTTGGCAGGGTCAGATCGCACAGATACGCAGTATTTT	CASSLAGSDRTDTQYF
TRBV19	TRBJ2-5	NA	TRBD2	TGTGCCAGTAGCCCTGGACTAGCGGGAGTGGAGACCCAGTACTTC	CASSPGLAGVETQYF
TRBV6-5	TRBJ2-7	NA	NA	TGTGCCAGCAGTTACTCGACTGCCTACGAGCAGTACTTC	CASSYSTAYEQYF